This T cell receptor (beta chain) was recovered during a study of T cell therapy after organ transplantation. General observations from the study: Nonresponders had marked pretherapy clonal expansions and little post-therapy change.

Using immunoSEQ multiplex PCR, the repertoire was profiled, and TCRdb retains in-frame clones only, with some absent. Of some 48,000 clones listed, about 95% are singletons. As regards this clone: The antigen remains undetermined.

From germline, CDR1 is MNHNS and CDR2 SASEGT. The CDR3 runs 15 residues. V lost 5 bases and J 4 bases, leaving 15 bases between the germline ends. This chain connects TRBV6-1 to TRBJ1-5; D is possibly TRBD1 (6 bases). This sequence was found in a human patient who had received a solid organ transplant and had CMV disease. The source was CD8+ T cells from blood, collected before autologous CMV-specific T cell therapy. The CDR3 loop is CASSPTGIRNQPQHF. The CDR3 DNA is TGTGCCAGCAGTCCCACAGGGATCAGGAATCAGCCCCAGCATTTT.